The 8 T cell receptor beta chains listed next were all sequenced from one sample in a study of shared clonotypes between healthy human individuals. Sequencing was performed with immunoSEQ multiplex PCR; in TCRdb, only in-frame clones are kept and a portion is missing. The table has millions of clones, approximately 90% seen once. The sequencing sample was made of naive CD4+ T cells sorted from blood. The subset: CD45RA+ positively selected. All receptors derive from a man aged 18-30 years in good health.

The chain recombines TRBV7-2 with TRBJ1-3; 8 bases line up with TRBD1. The CDR3 extends over 15 amino acids. Germline trimming cut 4 bases from V and 4 bases from J; bases unmatched to any gene: 6. Germline loops: CDR1 SGHTA, CDR2 FQGNSA. The CDR3 loop reads CASSSGGFRGNTIYF. The CDR3 region has the DNA TGTGCCAGCAGCTCAGGGGGCTTCAGGGGAAACACCATATATTTT.

The chain recombines TRBV5-1 with TRBJ2-1, with 10 positions matching TRBD2. This CDR3 spans 15 amino acids. After removal of 4 bases from V and 5 bases from J, the junction contained 6 bases not matched to a gene. The germline CDR1 and CDR2 sequences are SGHRS and YFSETQ. The chain's CDR3 is CASSVSGGPDNEQFF. The CDR3 DNA follows: TGCGCCAGCAGCGTTAGCGGGGGGCCCGACAATGAGCAGTTCTTC.

In DNA form, the CDR3 reads TGTGCCAGCAGTCTCCTCGGTGGAACCGGGGAGCTGTTTTTT. Its translation: CASSLLGGTGELFF. This chain links TRBV6-1 with TRBJ2-2, with D unresolved. The V gene's germline CDR1 is MNHNS and CDR2 SASEGT. This CDR3 is 14 amino acids long. Trimming removed 5 bases from V and 5 bases from J, with 12 bases in between.

The V gene is TRBV10-3, the J gene TRBJ2-7; D gene uncertain. The V end was cut by 3 bases, the J end by 1 base, with 10 bases between. From germline, CDR1 is ENHRY and CDR2 SYGVKD. The CDR3 sequence is 14 residues long. In DNA, the CDR3 is TGTGCCATCAGTGAAGGCCTACTATCCTACGAGCAGTACTTC. Protein: CAISEGLLSYEQYF.

Notes on this clone: Other DNA variants within this sample encode the same CDR3. This chain joins TRBV5-1 and TRBJ2-3; 9 nucleotides agree with TRBD1. The CDR3 has 15 amino acids. In germline, CDR1 is SGHRS, CDR2 YFSETQ. Trimming removed 2 bases from V and 0 bases from J; junction bases left unmatched: 1. The CDR3 region has the DNA TGCGCCAGCAGCTTACAGGGGGCGAGCACAGATACGCAGTATTTT. Amino acid sequence: CASSLQGASTDTQYF.

The genes are TRBV7-6 and TRBJ1-1, with 7 bases matching TRBD1. The CDR3 spans 14 residues. Trimming at V came to 1 base and at J to 3 bases, leaving 2 bases not matched to a gene. CDR1 and CDR2 from the germline V gene are SGHVS and FNYEAQ. CDR3 nucleotide sequence: TGTGCCAGCAGCTTAGGACAGGGCCACACTGAAGCTTTCTTT. This codes for CASSLGQGHTEAFF.

In regard to this clone: Other nucleotide sequences from this sample produce the same CDR3. The chain uses TRBV7-9 and TRBJ1-1; a possible D gene is TRBD1 (5 bases). The CDR3 loop spans 13 amino acids. V shed 5 bases and J shed 0 bases, with 7 bases lying between them. The V gene's germline CDR1 is SEHNR and CDR2 FQNEAQ (reference sequence). The CDR3 here is CASSLDMNTEAFF. DNA for the CDR3: TGTGCCAGCAGCCTGGACATGAACACTGAAGCTTTCTTT.

This chain uses TRBV18 with TRBJ2-2; 7 positions match TRBD1. Germline lookup yields CDR1 KGHSH and CDR2 LQKENI. The V and J ends lost 5 bases and 2 bases, in that order; junction bases with no gene match: 8. The CDR3 extends over 16 amino acids. This CDR3 is CASSSMGQPNTGELFF. The CDR3 coding sequence is TGTGCCAGCTCATCGATGGGACAGCCTAACACCGGGGAGCTGTTTTTT.